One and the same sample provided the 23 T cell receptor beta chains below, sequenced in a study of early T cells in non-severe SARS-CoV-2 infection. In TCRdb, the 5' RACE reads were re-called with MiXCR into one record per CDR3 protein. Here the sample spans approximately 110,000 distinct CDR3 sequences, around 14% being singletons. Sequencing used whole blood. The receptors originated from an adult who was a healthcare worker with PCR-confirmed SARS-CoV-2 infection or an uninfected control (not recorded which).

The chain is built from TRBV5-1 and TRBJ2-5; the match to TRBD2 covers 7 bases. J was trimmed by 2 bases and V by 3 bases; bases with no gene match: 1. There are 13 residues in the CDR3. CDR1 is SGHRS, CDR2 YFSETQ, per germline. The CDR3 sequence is CASSYGGQETQYF. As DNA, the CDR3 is TGCGCCAGCAGCTACGGGGGGCAAGAGACCCAGTACTTC.

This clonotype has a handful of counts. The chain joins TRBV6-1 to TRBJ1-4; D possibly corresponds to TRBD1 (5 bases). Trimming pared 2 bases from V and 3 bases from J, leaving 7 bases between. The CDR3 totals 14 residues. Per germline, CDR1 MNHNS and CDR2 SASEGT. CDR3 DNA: TGTGCCAGCAGTGAACCCAGGGCTAATGAAAAACTGTTTTTT. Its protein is CASSEPRANEKLFF.

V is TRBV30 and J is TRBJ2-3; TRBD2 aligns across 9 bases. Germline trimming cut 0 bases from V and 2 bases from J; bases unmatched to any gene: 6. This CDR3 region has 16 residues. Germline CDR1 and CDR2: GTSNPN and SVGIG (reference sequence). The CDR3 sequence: CAWSVPPSGVTDTQYF. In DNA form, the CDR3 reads TGTGCCTGGAGTGTACCCCCTAGCGGGGTCACAGATACGCAGTATTTT.

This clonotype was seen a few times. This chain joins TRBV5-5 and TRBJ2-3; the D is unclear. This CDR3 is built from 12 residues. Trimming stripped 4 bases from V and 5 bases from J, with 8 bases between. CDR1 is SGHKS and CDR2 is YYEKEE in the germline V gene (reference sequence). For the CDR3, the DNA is TGTGCCAGCAGCCCGCAGCTAGATACGCAGTATTTT. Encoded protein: CASSPQLDTQYF.

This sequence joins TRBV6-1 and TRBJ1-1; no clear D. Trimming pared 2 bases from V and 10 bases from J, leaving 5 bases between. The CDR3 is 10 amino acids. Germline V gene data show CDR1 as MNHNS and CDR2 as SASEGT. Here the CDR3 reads CASSEITAFF. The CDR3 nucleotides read TGTGCCAGCAGTGAAATAACAGCTTTCTTT.

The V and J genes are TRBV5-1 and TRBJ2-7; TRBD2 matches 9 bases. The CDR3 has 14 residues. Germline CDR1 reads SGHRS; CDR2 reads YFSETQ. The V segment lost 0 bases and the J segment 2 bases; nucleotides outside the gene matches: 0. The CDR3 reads CASSLVAGAYEQYF. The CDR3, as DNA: TGCGCCAGCAGCTTGGTAGCGGGGGCCTACGAGCAGTACTTC.

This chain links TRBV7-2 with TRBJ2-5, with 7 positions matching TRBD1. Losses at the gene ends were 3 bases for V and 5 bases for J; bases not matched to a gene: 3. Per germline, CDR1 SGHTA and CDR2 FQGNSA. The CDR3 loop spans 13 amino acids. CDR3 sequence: CASSFGRGETQYF. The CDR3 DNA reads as TGTGCCAGCAGCTTTGGCAGGGGGGAGACCCAGTACTTC.

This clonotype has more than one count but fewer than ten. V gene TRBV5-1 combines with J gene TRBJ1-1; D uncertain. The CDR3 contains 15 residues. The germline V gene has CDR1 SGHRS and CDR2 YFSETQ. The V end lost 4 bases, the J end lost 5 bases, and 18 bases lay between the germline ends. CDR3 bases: TGCGCCAGCAGCCCAACGGGTGCTCTAGGGACTGAAGCTTTCTTT. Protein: CASSPTGALGTEAFF.

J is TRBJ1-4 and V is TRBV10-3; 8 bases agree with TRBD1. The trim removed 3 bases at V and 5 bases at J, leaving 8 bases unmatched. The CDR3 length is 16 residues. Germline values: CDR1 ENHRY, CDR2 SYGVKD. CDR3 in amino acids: CAISDQSGTGNEKLFF. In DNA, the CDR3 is TGTGCCATCAGTGATCAGTCCGGGACAGGAAATGAAAAACTGTTTTTT.

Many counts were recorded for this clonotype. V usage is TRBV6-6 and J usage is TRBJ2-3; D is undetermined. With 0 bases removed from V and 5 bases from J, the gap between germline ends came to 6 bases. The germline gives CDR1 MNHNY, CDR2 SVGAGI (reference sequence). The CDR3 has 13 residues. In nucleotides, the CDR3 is TGTGCCAGCAGTTACTCGACAAGAGATACGCAGTATTTT. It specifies CASSYSTRDTQYF.

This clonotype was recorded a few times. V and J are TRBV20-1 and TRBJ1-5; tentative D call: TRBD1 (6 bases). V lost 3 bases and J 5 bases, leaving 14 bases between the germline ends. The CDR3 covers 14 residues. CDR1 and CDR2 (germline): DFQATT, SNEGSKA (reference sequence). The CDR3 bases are TGCAGTGCTAGTGCGGCAGGGGATCATCAGCCCCAGCATTTT. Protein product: CSASAAGDHQPQHF.

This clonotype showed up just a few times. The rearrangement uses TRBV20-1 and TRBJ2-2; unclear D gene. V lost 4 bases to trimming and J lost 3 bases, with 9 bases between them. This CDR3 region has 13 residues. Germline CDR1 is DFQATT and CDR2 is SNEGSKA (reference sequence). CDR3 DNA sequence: TGCAGTGCTACTCAAGGGTACACCGGGGAGCTGTTTTTT. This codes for CSATQGYTGELFF.

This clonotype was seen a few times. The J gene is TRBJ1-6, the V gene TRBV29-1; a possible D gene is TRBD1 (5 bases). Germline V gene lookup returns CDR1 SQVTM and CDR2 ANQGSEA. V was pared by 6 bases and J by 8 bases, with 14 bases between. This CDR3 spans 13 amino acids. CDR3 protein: CSVGGTRDSPLHF. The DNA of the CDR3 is TGCAGCGTCGGCGGGACCCGGGATTCACCCCTCCACTTT.

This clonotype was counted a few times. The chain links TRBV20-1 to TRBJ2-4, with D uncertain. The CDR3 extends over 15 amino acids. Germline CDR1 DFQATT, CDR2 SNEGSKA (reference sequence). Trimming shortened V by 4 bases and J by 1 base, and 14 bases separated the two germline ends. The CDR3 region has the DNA TGCAGTGCTATTAGTTCAAGACCCGCCAAAAACATTCAGTACTTC. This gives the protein CSAISSRPAKNIQYF.

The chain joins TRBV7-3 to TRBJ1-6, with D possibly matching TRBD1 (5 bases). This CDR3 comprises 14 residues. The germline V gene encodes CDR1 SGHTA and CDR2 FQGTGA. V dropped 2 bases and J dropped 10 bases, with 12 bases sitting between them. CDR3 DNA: TGTGCCAGCAGCTTACTGGGACCTACATCACCCCTCCACTTT. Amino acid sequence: CASSLLGPTSPLHF.

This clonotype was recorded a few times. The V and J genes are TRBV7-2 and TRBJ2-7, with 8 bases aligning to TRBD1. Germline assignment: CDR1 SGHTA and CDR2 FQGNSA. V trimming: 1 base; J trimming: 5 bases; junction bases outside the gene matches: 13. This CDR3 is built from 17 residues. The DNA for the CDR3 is TGTGCCAGCAGCTTAGTCGGACAGGGTCTCGACGCGCACGAGCAGTACTTC. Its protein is CASSLVGQGLDAHEQYF.

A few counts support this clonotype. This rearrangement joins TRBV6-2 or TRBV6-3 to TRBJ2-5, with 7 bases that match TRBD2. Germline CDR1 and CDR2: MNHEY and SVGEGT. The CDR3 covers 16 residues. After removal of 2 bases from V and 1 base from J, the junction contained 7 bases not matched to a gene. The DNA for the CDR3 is TGTGCCAGCAGTTACGTGAGGACTAGGATCCAAGAGACCCAGTACTTC. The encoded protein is CASSYVRTRIQETQYF.

The DNA of the CDR3 is TGTGCCAGCAGCTTGACAGGGACCAACGGCTACACCTTC. Its translation: CASSLTGTNGYTF. The chain uses TRBV11-2 and TRBJ1-2; 7 positions match TRBD1. Germline lookup yields CDR1 SGHAT and CDR2 FQNNGV. The CDR3 extends over 13 amino acids. Losses at the gene ends were 3 bases for V and 8 bases for J; bases not matched to a gene: 6.

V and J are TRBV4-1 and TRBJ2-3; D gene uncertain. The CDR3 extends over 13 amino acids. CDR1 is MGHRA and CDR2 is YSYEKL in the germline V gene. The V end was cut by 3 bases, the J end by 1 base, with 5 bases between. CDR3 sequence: CASSHQGTDTQYF. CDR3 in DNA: TGCGCCAGCAGCCACCAGGGCACAGATACGCAGTATTTT.

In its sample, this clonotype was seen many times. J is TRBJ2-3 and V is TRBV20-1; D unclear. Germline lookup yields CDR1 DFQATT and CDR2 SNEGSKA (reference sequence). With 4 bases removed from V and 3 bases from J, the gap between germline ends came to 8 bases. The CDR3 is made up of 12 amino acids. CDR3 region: CSANPQTDTQYF. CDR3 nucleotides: TGCAGTGCTAACCCACAAACAGATACGCAGTATTTT.

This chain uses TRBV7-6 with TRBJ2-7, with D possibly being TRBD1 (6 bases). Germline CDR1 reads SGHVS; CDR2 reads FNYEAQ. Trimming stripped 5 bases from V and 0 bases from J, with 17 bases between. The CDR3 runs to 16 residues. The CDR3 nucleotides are TGTGCCAGCAGCCCGAGGGGGACCGGCTACTCCTACGAGCAGTACTTC. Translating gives CASSPRGTGYSYEQYF.

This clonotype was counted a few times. The CDR3 DNA sequence: TGTGCCAGCAGCCGGGCTCTCGTCCACGAGCAGTACTTC. Its protein product is CASSRALVHEQYF. The rearrangement joins TRBV6-2 or TRBV6-3 to TRBJ2-7; no definite D call. Germline V CDR1 and CDR2: MNHEY, SVGEGT. The CDR3 has 13 amino acids. The V end lost 6 bases, the J end lost 5 bases, and 14 bases lay between the germline ends.

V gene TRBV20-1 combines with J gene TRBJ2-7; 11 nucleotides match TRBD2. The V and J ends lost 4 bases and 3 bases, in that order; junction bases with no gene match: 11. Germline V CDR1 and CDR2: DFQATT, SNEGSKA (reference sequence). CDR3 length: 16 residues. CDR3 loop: CSATTVSGGVDYEQYF. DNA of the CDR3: TGCAGTGCTACCACCGTTAGCGGGGGGGTAGACTACGAGCAGTACTTC.